These 11 T cell receptor beta chains share one sample of origin, sequenced in a study of vaccination effects on CD4 cells after COVID-19. These receptors are not linked to any known antigen. TCRdb keeps only in-frame clones here, not all; method: immunoSEQ multiplex PCR. The profile shows 30,000 to 35,000 clones, just under 75% of them singletons. Upon completion of around 9 days in culture, CD4+ T cells were isolated. Participants were vaccinated with two doses of either the BNT162b2 or mRNA-1273 vaccine. The source was CD4+ T cells from PBMCs cultured without peptide, collected after COVID-19 vaccination. The receptor source for this set is a human donor who received a COVID-19 vaccine.

This clone was recorded once. This chain joins TRBV6-1 and TRBJ2-7, with D hard to call. The CDR3 sequence is 15 residues long. V lost 2 bases, J lost 2 bases, and 13 bases lay in between. Per germline, CDR1 MNHNS and CDR2 SASEGT. This CDR3 is CASSEPGGMTYEQYF. The CDR3 DNA is TGTGCCAGCAGTGAACCCGGCGGCATGACCTACGAGCAGTACTTC.

The V and J genes are TRBV5-1 and TRBJ2-7, with 9 bases aligning to TRBD1. The V segment lost 3 bases and the J segment 5 bases; nucleotides outside the gene matches: 6. The length of the CDR3 is 14 residues. CDR1 is SGHRS and CDR2 is YFSETQ in the germline V gene. The CDR3 reads CASSSPDRGHEQYF. DNA for the CDR3: TGCGCCAGCAGCTCACCGGACAGGGGCCACGAGCAGTACTTC. Full variable domain (missing parts from reference TRBV5-1 and TRBJ2-7): KAGVTQTPRYLIKTRGQQVTLSCSPISGHRSVSWYQQTPGQGLQFLFEYFSETQRNKGNFPGRFSGRQFSNSRSEMNVSTLELGDSALYLCASSSPDRGHEQYFGPGTRLTVT.

As for this clone: Relative to the germline gene, one junction end is altered; a read error may explain this. V and J are TRBV7-9 and TRBJ1-1; D is undetermined. The CDR3 contains 13 residues. Germline V gene sequence: CDR1 SEHNR, CDR2 FQNEAQ (reference sequence). CDR3 amino acids: CASSLAGTKFLDF. CDR3 sequence (DNA): TGTGCCAGCAGCTTGGCTGGTACTAAATTCCTGGACTTT.

This chain joins TRBV3-1 (or the pseudogene TRBV3-2) and TRBJ2-7; D is undetermined. Between the trimmed V and J ends, which lost 0 bases and 2 bases, there was a span of 8 bases. Germline assignment: CDR1 LGHDT and CDR2 YNNKEL (reference sequence). This CDR3 region has 14 residues. DNA for the CDR3: TGTGCCAGCAGCCAAGACTACTCCCCCTACGAGCAGTACTTC. It codes for CASSQDYSPYEQYF.

A note on this clone: The junction departs from germline at one end; a sequencing error may be responsible. This chain joins TRBV5-1 and TRBJ1-2; 7 nucleotides align to TRBD1. From germline, CDR1 is SGHRS and CDR2 YFSETQ. There are 13 residues in the CDR3. The CDR3 nucleotides are TGCGCCAGCAGCTTGGAGAACAGGGGCCTTTCCTTCTTC. Translation gives CASSLENRGLSFF.

This clone has just a few counts. This sequence joins TRBV9 and TRBJ2-2; TRBD2 aligns across 7 bases. Germline loops: CDR1 SGDLS, CDR2 YYNGEE. The V and J ends lost 0 bases and 8 bases, in that order; junction bases with no gene match: 4. The CDR3 has 14 amino acids. The CDR3 sequence: CASSVVREEGELFF. DNA of the CDR3: TGTGCCAGCAGCGTAGTCCGGGAGGAGGGGGAGCTGTTTTTT.

In this sample, this clone turned up a few times. The chain uses TRBV7-9 and TRBJ1-1; a weak D match, TRBD1 (6 bases). The V end lost 6 bases, the J end lost 6 bases, and 8 bases lay between the germline ends. The CDR3 has 11 residues. The germline V gene encodes CDR1 SEHNR and CDR2 FQNEAQ (reference sequence). The CDR3 protein is CASREGAEAFF. The CDR3 DNA reads as TGTGCCAGCAGAGAGGGGGCTGAAGCTTTCTTT. Full variable domain (outside the CDR3, taken from reference TRBV7-9 and TRBJ1-1): DTGVSQNPRHKITKRGQNVTFRCDPISEHNRLYWYRQTLGQGPEFLTYFQNEAQLEKSRLLSDRFSAERPKGSFSTLEIQRTEQGDSAMYLCASREGAEAFFGQGTRLTVV.

This clone was observed a handful of times. The chain couples TRBV6-5 to TRBJ2-7; D uncertain. The V and J ends lost 8 bases and 1 base respectively, with 15 bases between them. CDR3 length: 14 amino acids. Per germline, CDR1 MNHEY and CDR2 SVGAGI. The CDR3 here is CASSEDVRSYEQYF. For the CDR3, the DNA is TGTGCCAGCTCCGAGGACGTGAGATCCTACGAGCAGTACTTC.

This chain links TRBV7-8 with TRBJ1-1; tentatively, D is TRBD1 (6 bases). CDR3 length equals 15 residues. Trimming cost V 3 bases and J 4 bases, with 15 bases left between them. The germline gives CDR1 SGHVS, CDR2 FQNEAQ. The DNA of the CDR3 is TGTGCCAGCAGCTTGGACAGAGGCGGGTCCACTGAAGCTTTCTTT. Translating gives CASSLDRGGSTEAFF.

V is TRBV6-2 or TRBV6-3 and J is TRBJ2-3, with 9 bases matching TRBD1. The CDR3 consists of 13 residues. The J segment lost 9 bases and the V segment lost 5 bases, leaving 6 bases of the junction unmatched. Germline V lookup: CDR1 MNHEY, CDR2 SVGEGT. CDR3 residues: CASSPGTGSTQYF. DNA for the CDR3: TGTGCCAGCAGTCCCGGGACAGGGAGCACGCAGTATTTT.

V usage is TRBV10-3 and J usage is TRBJ1-5; D is unclear. Germline V gene lookup returns CDR1 ENHRY and CDR2 SYGVKD. The CDR3 covers 15 residues. The ends were cut back, 0 bases at V and 3 bases at J, with 9 bases in the middle. The CDR3: CAISESSGPNQPQHF. For the CDR3, the DNA is TGTGCCATCAGTGAGTCGAGCGGCCCCAATCAGCCCCAGCATTTT.